This T cell receptor beta chain was identified in a study of CD8 T cells in ankylosing spondylitis. The CDR3 loop spans 13 amino acids. From germline, CDR1 is MNHNY and CDR2 SVGAGI (reference sequence). Deletions cut 10 bases from V and 4 bases from J, with 14 bases between. TCRdb re-analysed the 5' RACE reads in MiXCR, keeping a single row per CDR3 protein. The table has some 37,000 distinct CDR3 sequences, around 15% seen once; the top ten hold around 33%. This clonotype was counted at least ten times. The TCR sequence derives from a male donor with ankylosing spondylitis. Material for sequencing was synovial fluid, either unsorted or a sorted T cell fraction (not recorded which). The gene calls are TRBV6-6 and TRBJ1-5, with D tentatively TRBD1 (6 bases). CDR3 sequence reads: CATLVQGNQPQHF. The CDR3, as DNA: TGTGCCACCCTTGTACAGGGAAATCAGCCCCAGCATTTT.